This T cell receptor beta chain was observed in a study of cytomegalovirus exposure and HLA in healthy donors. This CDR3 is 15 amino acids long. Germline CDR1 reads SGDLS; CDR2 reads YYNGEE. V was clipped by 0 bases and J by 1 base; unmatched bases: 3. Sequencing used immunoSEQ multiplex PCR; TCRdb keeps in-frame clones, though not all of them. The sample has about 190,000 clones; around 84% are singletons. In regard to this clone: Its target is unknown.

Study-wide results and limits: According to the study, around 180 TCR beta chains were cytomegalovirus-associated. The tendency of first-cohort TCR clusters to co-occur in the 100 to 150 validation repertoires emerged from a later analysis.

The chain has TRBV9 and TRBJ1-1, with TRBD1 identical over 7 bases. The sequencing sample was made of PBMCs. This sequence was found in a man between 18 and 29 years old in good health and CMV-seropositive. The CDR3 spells CASSVEDRRNTEAFF. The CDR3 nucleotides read TGTGCCAGCAGCGTAGAGGACAGGAGGAACACTGAAGCTTTCTTT.